Listed below are T cell receptor beta chains from one sample, sequenced in a study of blood T cell repertoires in COVID-19. Profiling relied on immunoSEQ multiplex PCR, and the TCRdb table lists in-frame clones only, not all of them. The data show about 60,000 clones, with approximately 80% seen just once and roughly 3.5% held by the top ten. The sequenced sample was peripheral blood. These TCRs come from a man aged 60 to 69 with acute or convalescent COVID-19. CDR3s include the opening cysteine and the closing phenylalanine or tryptophan. Each record gives: D gene, V gene, clone size, J gene, CDR3 DNA, CDR3 protein. A D gene is named only where the DNA matches it firmly. The listing skips clone size in some rows; elsewhere it reads once, few, many or a size class.

d_call: TRBD1; v_call: TRBV19; clone_size: .; j_call: TRBJ1-6; cdr3_nt: TGTGCCAGTAGTTATCCGGGACAGGGAGGTTCACCCCTCCACTTT; cdr3_aa: CASSYPGQGGSPLHF
d_call: .; v_call: TRBV7-8; clone_size: .; j_call: TRBJ1-1; cdr3_nt: TGTGCCAGCAGCCTGGGTCTTAGGGGCACTGAAGCTTTCTTT; cdr3_aa: CASSLGLRGTEAFF
d_call: TRBD1; v_call: TRBV24-1; clone_size: .; j_call: TRBJ1-5; cdr3_nt: TGTGCCACCAGCGAACAGGGGCCCCATCAGCCCCAGCATTTT; cdr3_aa: CATSEQGPHQPQHF
d_call: TRBD1; v_call: TRBV7-3; clone_size: .; j_call: TRBJ2-3; cdr3_nt: TGTGCCAGCAGCTTCACAGGGGGCACAGATACGCAGTATTTT; cdr3_aa: CASSFTGGTDTQYF
d_call: .; v_call: TRBV5-1; clone_size: few; j_call: TRBJ1-2; cdr3_nt: TGCGCCAGCAGCTTGCAACAGGGTTTTTATGGCTACACCTTC; cdr3_aa: CASSLQQGFYGYTF
d_call: .; v_call: TRBV13; clone_size: .; j_call: TRBJ2-5; cdr3_nt: TGTGCCAGCAGCGAAGCAAACAAAGGACAGAGAGAGACCCAGTACTTC; cdr3_aa: CASSEANKGQRETQYF
d_call: .; v_call: TRBV28; clone_size: .; j_call: TRBJ1-4; cdr3_nt: TGTGTATCCCACTCTAGGGGGACTAATGAAAAACTGTTTTTT; cdr3_aa: CVSHSRGTNEKLFF
d_call: .; v_call: TRBV4-1; clone_size: .; j_call: TRBJ2-7; cdr3_nt: TGCGCCAGCAGCCGCGACAGGACCTACGAGCAGTACTTC; cdr3_aa: CASSRDRTYEQYF
d_call: TRBD1; v_call: TRBV10-3; clone_size: .; j_call: TRBJ1-2; cdr3_nt: TGTGCCATCAGCCCCGGGACAGGCCGACCACCCAACTATGGCTACACCTTC; cdr3_aa: CAISPGTGRPPNYGYTF
d_call: TRBD1; v_call: TRBV2; clone_size: .; j_call: TRBJ1-2; cdr3_nt: TGTGCCAGCAGAGCTTCCGGGACAGGGGGGAGTTATGGCTACACCTTC; cdr3_aa: CASRASGTGGSYGYTF